The 28 T cell receptor beta chains below were found in one sample sequenced in a study of T cells after somatic rescue of genetic block. TCRdb keeps only in-frame clones here, not all; method: immunoSEQ multiplex PCR. The sample shows 110,000 or so clones, about 93% of them seen only once. The sample taken for sequencing was peripheral blood mononuclear cells (PBMCs). These receptors were obtained from a woman aged 18-29 years.

This sequence joins TRBV7-2 and TRBJ1-2; maybe TRBD1 (5 bases). Between the trimmed V and J ends, which lost 0 bases and 4 bases, there was a span of 12 bases. Germline assignment: CDR1 SGHTA and CDR2 FQGNSA. There are 15 residues in the CDR3. This CDR3 is CASSLAGGFGYGYTF. The CDR3 nucleotides read TGTGCCAGCAGCTTAGCCGGGGGATTCGGCTATGGCTACACCTTC.

V is TRBV2 and J is TRBJ2-1, with D unresolved. The CDR3 length is 15 residues. Germline lookup yields CDR1 SNHLY and CDR2 FYNNEI. The germline V and J ends were trimmed by 2 bases and 1 base, with 9 bases remaining between them. The CDR3 nucleotides read TGTGCCAGCAGTGAAATTTTAGAATCCTACAATGAGCAGTTCTTC. Translating it yields CASSEILESYNEQFF. The full variable domain, its missing parts supplied by reference TRBV2 and TRBJ2-1, is EPEVTQTPSHQVTQMGQEVILRCVPISNHLYFYWYRQILGQKVEFLVSFYNNEISEKSEIFDDQFSVERPDGSNFTLKIRSTKLEDSAMYFCASSEILESYNEQFFGPGTRLTVL.

The rearrangement uses TRBV7-9 and TRBJ1-1; 9 bases agree with TRBD1. Germline CDR1 and CDR2: SEHNR and FQNEAQ (reference sequence). V lost 1 base and J lost 1; bases outside the gene matches: 4. This CDR3 has 16 residues. CDR3 loop: CASSLVQGAGNTEAFF. The CDR3 region has the DNA TGTGCCAGCAGCTTAGTACAGGGGGCAGGGAACACTGAAGCTTTCTTT.

V is TRBV19 and J is TRBJ2-7; D uncertain. The V end was cut by 4 bases, the J end by 0 bases, with 10 bases between. CDR1 and CDR2 (germline): LNHDA, SQIVND (reference sequence). The CDR3 covers 14 residues. The CDR3 loop is CASSTDSSSYEQYF. CDR3 bases: TGTGCCAGTAGTACCGACTCGAGCTCCTACGAGCAGTACTTC.

This chain links TRBV7-2 with TRBJ2-1, with 8 bases aligning to TRBD2. CDR3 length: 15 amino acids. The J segment lost 4 bases and the V segment lost 5 bases, leaving 7 bases of the junction unmatched. The germline CDR1 and CDR2 sequences are SGHTA and FQGNSA. DNA for the CDR3: TGTGCCAGCAGCCCAGCGGGGGTGTCTTACAATGAGCAGTTCTTC. Translation: CASSPAGVSYNEQFF.

The CDR3 DNA reads TGTGCCAGTAGTATAGAAGGGGCAGAGCAGCCCCAGCATTTT. It encodes CASSIEGAEQPQHF. J is TRBJ1-5 and V is TRBV19, with a possible D match to TRBD1 (5 bases). Germline V gives CDR1 LNHDA, CDR2 SQIVND (reference sequence). CDR3 length equals 14 residues. The germline V and J ends were trimmed by 0 bases and 7 bases, with 10 bases remaining between them.

The chain joins TRBV19 to TRBJ1-5, with no clear D. The CDR3 is 14 residues long. Between the trimmed V and J ends, which lost 1 base and 2 bases, there was a span of 6 bases. The V gene's germline CDR1 is LNHDA and CDR2 SQIVND (reference sequence). The chain's CDR3 is CASSIGQGNQPQHF. CDR3 in DNA: TGTGCCAGTAGTATAGGGCAGGGCAATCAGCCCCAGCATTTT.

This chain connects TRBV4-2 to TRBJ1-3; 11 bases agree with TRBD1. From germline, CDR1 is LGHNA and CDR2 YNFKEQ. Trimming cost V 4 bases and J 8 bases; bases outside gene matches: 13. This CDR3 comprises 17 residues. The CDR3 DNA sequence: TGTGCCAGCAGCCCCCTGGACAGGGGGCGATCAATTTACACCATATATTTT. This encodes CASSPLDRGRSIYTIYF.

J is TRBJ2-5 and V is TRBV5-5; no reliable D call. TRBJ2-7 explains the end of the DNA better; the J call may be wrong. The CDR3 has 17 residues. Per germline, CDR1 SGHKS and CDR2 YYEKEE (reference sequence). CDR3 loop: CASSLAFVIIPSYEQYF. CDR3 DNA sequence: TGTGCCAGCAGCTTGGCCTTCGTGATTATCCCCTCCTACGAGCAGTACTTC.

This clone has only one observation. The chain links TRBV19 to TRBJ2-3; possibly TRBD1 for D (6 bases). The CDR3 has 15 amino acids. CDR1 LNHDA and CDR2 SQIVND come from the germline V gene (reference sequence). V gave up 3 bases and J gave up 1 base, with 11 bases separating them. The CDR3 nucleotides read TGTGCCAGTAGTATCGGACAGTACCGCACAGATACGCAGTATTTT. Translating gives CASSIGQYRTDTQYF.

The genes are TRBV5-4 and TRBJ2-2; D may correspond to TRBD1 or TRBD2 (7 bases each). CDR1 is SGHNT, CDR2 YYREEE, per germline (reference sequence). This CDR3 has 17 residues. V shed 4 bases and J shed 4 bases, with 20 bases lying between them. CDR3: CASSRGLIQRGTGELFF. In DNA form, the CDR3 reads TGTGCCAGCAGCAGGGGGCTAATACAGCGGGGCACCGGGGAGCTGTTTTTT.

This chain links TRBV29-1 with TRBJ1-2, with TRBD1 as a possible D gene (6 bases). Germline lookup yields CDR1 SQVTM and CDR2 ANQGSEA. V dropped 4 bases and J dropped 6 bases, with 6 bases sitting between them. There are 10 residues in the CDR3. The CDR3 here is CSVGTDGYTF. The CDR3 nucleotides read TGCAGCGTTGGGACAGATGGCTACACCTTC.

The chain joins TRBV11-1 to TRBJ1-2; the D is unclear. Per the germline V gene, CDR1 is SGHAT and CDR2 is FQDESV (reference sequence). The length of the CDR3 is 12 residues. Trimming left V 5 bases short and J 8 bases short, with 12 bases between. This CDR3 reads CASSPGGGGYTF. For the CDR3, the DNA is TGTGCCAGCAGCCCTGGCGGAGGAGGCTACACCTTC.

The V call is TRBV5-4, the J call TRBJ2-2; either TRBD1 or TRBD2 may supply D (5 bases each). CDR3 length equals 15 residues. V dropped 4 bases and J dropped 6 bases, with 16 bases sitting between them. Germline CDR1 and CDR2: SGHNT and YYREEE (reference sequence). The chain's CDR3 is CASSHTLRDAGELFF. The DNA for the CDR3 is TGTGCCAGCAGCCACACCCTCCGGGACGCCGGGGAGCTGTTTTTT.

V is TRBV2 and J is TRBJ1-5, with 7 positions matching TRBD1. The CDR3 length is 16 residues. V dropped 4 bases and J dropped 0; count of bases not matched to a gene: 6. Germline V lookup: CDR1 SNHLY, CDR2 FYNNEI. This CDR3 reads CASSAQGVNSNQPQHF. In DNA form, the CDR3 reads TGTGCCAGCAGTGCGCAGGGGGTCAATAGCAATCAGCCCCAGCATTTT.

This clone was seen more than once but under ten times. The chain joins TRBV6-6 to TRBJ1-5; no reliable D call. V gave up 2 bases and J gave up 4 bases, with 15 bases separating them. There are 16 residues in the CDR3. Looked up from germline, CDR1 is MNHNY and CDR2 is SVGAGI (reference sequence). CDR3 sequence: CASSYGPNRVNQPQHF. The CDR3 region has the DNA TGTGCCAGCAGTTACGGGCCGAATAGGGTAAATCAGCCCCAGCATTTT.

V and J are TRBV6-5 and TRBJ1-5; D uncertain. This CDR3 has 11 residues. Per the germline V gene, CDR1 is MNHEY and CDR2 is SVGAGI. V lost 5 bases and J lost 6, with 5 bases in between. CDR3 in amino acids: CASSTGQPQHF. The CDR3 DNA follows: TGTGCCAGCAGTACTGGTCAGCCCCAGCATTTT.

The genes are TRBV10-3 and TRBJ2-7, with 9 bases aligning to TRBD1. Trimming at V came to 4 bases and at J to 4 bases, leaving 11 bases not matched to a gene. The germline V gene encodes CDR1 ENHRY and CDR2 SYGVKD. This CDR3 contains 16 residues. The CDR3, as DNA: TGTGCCATCAGTGTTTATCCGGGACAGGGACCTTACGAGCAGTACTTC. Residues: CAISVYPGQGPYEQYF.

The chain joins TRBV19 to TRBJ2-5; TRBD2 aligns across 7 bases. The CDR3 has 14 residues. Per germline, CDR1 LNHDA and CDR2 SQIVND (reference sequence). V was pared by 7 bases and J by 0 bases, with 5 bases of the junction left unmatched. CDR3 region: CASKVLADQETQYF. The CDR3 DNA follows: TGTGCCAGTAAAGTTCTAGCGGACCAAGAGACCCAGTACTTC.

The chain employs TRBV9 and TRBJ2-2; D is perhaps TRBD2 (6 bases). Per germline, CDR1 SGDLS and CDR2 YYNGEE. The CDR3 totals 17 residues. The V and J ends lost 4 bases and 6 bases respectively, with 22 bases between them. In nucleotides, the CDR3 is TGTGCCAGCAGCCTCTCCCCGACTAGGAAGTTACCCGGGGAGCTGTTTTTT. As protein: CASSLSPTRKLPGELFF.

This clone was counted a single time. The chain has TRBV15 and TRBJ2-7; D is unresolved. V lost 1 base to trimming and J lost 2 bases, with 9 bases between them. CDR1 is LNHNV and CDR2 is YYDKDF in the germline V gene (reference sequence). CDR3 length: 14 residues. The CDR3 spells CATSRGTEPYEQYF. CDR3 in DNA: TGTGCCACCAGCAGAGGGACGGAGCCCTACGAGCAGTACTTC.

The chain couples TRBV11-2 to TRBJ1-1, with 8 bases identical to TRBD1. In germline, CDR1 is SGHAT, CDR2 FQNNGV. The CDR3 consists of 13 residues. After removal of 8 bases from V and 1 base from J, the junction contained 3 bases not matched to a gene. The DNA of the CDR3 is TGTGCCAGCGGGGGACAGGCGAACACTGAAGCTTTCTTT. The encoded protein is CASGGQANTEAFF. Variable domain in full (rest from reference TRBV11-2 and TRBJ1-1): EAGVAQSPRYKIIEKRQSVAFWCNPISGHATLYWYQQILGQGPKLLIQFQNNGVVDDSQLPKDRFSAERLKGVDSTLKIQPAKLEDSAVYLCASGGQANTEAFFGQGTRLTVV.

This clone appeared a single time. The rearrangement uses TRBV9 and TRBJ1-2, with 7 nucleotides matching TRBD1. The CDR3 totals 13 residues. CDR1 is SGDLS and CDR2 is YYNGEE in the germline V gene. With V trimmed by 4 bases and J by 4 bases, 4 bases remained unmatched. CDR3 coding DNA: TGTGCCAGCAGCTCGACAGGGTTCTATGGCTACACCTTC. It encodes CASSSTGFYGYTF.

This clone was observed a few times. The chain carries TRBV9 and TRBJ1-1, with unresolved D. V was clipped by 0 bases and J by 3 bases, with 6 bases between them. There are 13 residues in the CDR3. Looked up from germline, CDR1 is SGDLS and CDR2 is YYNGEE. CDR3 sequence: CASSVDTYTEAFF. DNA of the CDR3: TGTGCCAGCAGCGTAGACACTTACACTGAAGCTTTCTTT.

The J gene is TRBJ2-3, the V gene TRBV5-1; 8 bases are a match to TRBD2. Per the germline V gene, CDR1 is SGHRS and CDR2 is YFSETQ. This CDR3 has 15 residues. J lost 3 bases, V lost 0 bases, and 3 bases had no gene match. The CDR3 sequence is CASSLDGGVTDTQYF. The CDR3 region has the DNA TGCGCCAGCAGCTTGGACGGGGGGGTGACAGATACGCAGTATTTT.

The V gene is TRBV7-2, the J gene TRBJ1-1, with unresolved D. In germline, CDR1 is SGHTA, CDR2 FQGNSA. CDR3 length: 13 amino acids. The V end was cut by 1 base, the J end by 8 bases, with 11 bases between. The CDR3 loop is CASSLGTGGEAFF. In DNA, the CDR3 is TGTGCCAGCAGCTTAGGTACGGGCGGGGAAGCTTTCTTT.

This clone was counted a few times. The chain links TRBV5-1 to TRBJ1-6; a weak D match, TRBD1 (6 bases). The CDR3 length is 16 residues. Between the trimmed V and J ends, which lost 4 bases and 7 bases, there was a span of 18 bases. CDR1 is SGHRS, CDR2 YFSETQ, per germline. In nucleotides, the CDR3 is TGCGCCAGCAGCACCCGCGAACAGGGAGGAAATTCACCCCTCCACTTT. Translated: CASSTREQGGNSPLHF.

The chain uses TRBV5-1 and TRBJ1-1; D uncertain. V lost 7 bases and J lost 4, with 8 bases in between. This CDR3 contains 11 residues. CDR1 and CDR2 from the germline V gene are SGHRS and YFSETQ. CDR3 in DNA: TGCGCCAGCTCCGTGGGCACTGAAGCTTTCTTT. This gives the protein CASSVGTEAFF.